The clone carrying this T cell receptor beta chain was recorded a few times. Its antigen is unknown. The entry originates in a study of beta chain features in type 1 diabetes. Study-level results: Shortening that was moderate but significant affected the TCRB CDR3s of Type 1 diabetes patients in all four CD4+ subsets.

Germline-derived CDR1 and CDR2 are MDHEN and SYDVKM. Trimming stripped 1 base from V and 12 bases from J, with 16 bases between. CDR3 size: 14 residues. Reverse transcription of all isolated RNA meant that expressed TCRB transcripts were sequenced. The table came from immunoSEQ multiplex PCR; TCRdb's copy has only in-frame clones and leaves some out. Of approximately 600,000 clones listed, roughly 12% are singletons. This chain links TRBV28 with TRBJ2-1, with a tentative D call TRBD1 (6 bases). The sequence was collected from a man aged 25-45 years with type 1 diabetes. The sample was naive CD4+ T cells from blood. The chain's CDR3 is CASSLLGQNPGQFF. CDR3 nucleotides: TGTGCCAGCAGTTTATTGGGACAAAATCCGGGGCAGTTCTTC.